The rows below give T cell receptor beta chains drawn from one sample of a study of cytomegalovirus exposure and HLA in healthy donors. Libraries were prepared by immunoSEQ multiplex PCR; TCRdb keeps only in-frame clonotypes and omits some of them. The sample consists of 200,000 to 250,000 clones, about 90% of them appearing once. Material: PBMCs. These receptors were collected from a woman under 30 in good health and CMV-seronegative. CDR3s include the opening cysteine and the closing phenylalanine or tryptophan. The D gene is left open where the match is weak.

>TRBD1|TRBJ1-5|TRBV19
CASSIRDRGRGQPQHF
>TRBD1|TRBJ1-2|TRBV15
CATSRSPGQQAGYTF
>NA|TRBJ2-3|TRBV10-1
CASSESPVDTQYF
>TRBD2|TRBJ2-7|TRBV5-4
CASSAAAGASEQYF
>NA|TRBJ2-7|TRBV14
CASSQGHPLGEQYF
>TRBD1|TRBJ1-2|TRBV6-1
CASSVRDRGSYGYTF
>TRBD2|TRBJ2-7|TRBV5-5
CASSGTSGRALVEQYF
>TRBD2|TRBJ2-4|TRBV30
CAWNLGLAGSKNIQYF
>NA|TRBJ1-1|TRBV19
CASSIVSRQMNTEAFF
>TRBD1|TRBJ2-2|TRBV7-9
CASSLGLGTGNTGELFF
>NA|TRBJ1-4|TRBV7-9
CASSLGRVNEKLFF
>NA|TRBJ1-2|TRBV5-4
CASSYGQQLYGYTF
>NA|TRBJ2-7|TRBV28
CASSFFEEDYEQYF
>NA|TRBJ1-3|TRBV30
CAWMGMDGLSVKSGNTIYF
>NA|TRBJ1-1|TRBV19
CASSIFGNTEAFF
>NA|TRBJ1-3|TRBV7-6
CASSLARSGGTGNTIYF
>TRBD1|TRBJ1-1|TRBV19
CASGQGSGYFTKNTEAFF
>NA|TRBJ2-1|TRBV5-1
CASSTHRDLGNEQFF
>TRBD1|TRBJ1-3|TRBV5-1
CASSLPGGNRGSGNTIYF
>NA|TRBJ1-1|TRBV15
CATRGQGRLTEAFF
>NA|TRBJ2-7|TRBV6-6
CASSNGRGDPYEQYF
>TRBD1|TRBJ1-1|TRBV7-6
CASSYTGTGGTEAFF
>TRBD2|TRBJ2-1|TRBV11-3
CASSVTSGVSYNEQFF
>NA|TRBJ2-1|TRBV28
CASTKGLEQFF
>NA|TRBJ1-1|TRBV5-1
CASSPRTPGGTEAFF
>NA|TRBJ1-4|TRBV5-1
CASSLGVTATNEKLFF
>TRBD1|TRBJ1-2|TRBV6-5
CASSYRGQGDGYTF
>NA|TRBJ1-2|TRBV5-5
CASSYPTGPDGYTF